One sample yielded the 25 T cell receptor beta chains listed below, sequenced in a study of shared clonotypes between healthy human individuals. The method was immunoSEQ multiplex PCR; TCRdb's version includes in-frame clones alone and lacks a portion of them. The sample holds roughly 650,000 clones, 95% to 97% seen once. The naive CD8 subset, CD45RO-negative cells positively selected for CCR7, excluded terminally differentiated effector memory CD45RA+ cells. Sample: naive CD8+ T cells sorted from blood. These receptors were obtained from a woman under 40 in good health.

Details on this clone: Distinct nucleotide sequences in the sample also encode this CDR3. This chain links TRBV27 with TRBJ2-2; the D is unclear. Trimming shortened V by 5 bases and J by 3 bases, and 4 bases separated the two germline ends. The CDR3 loop spans 12 amino acids. Germline CDR1 is MNHEY and CDR2 is SMNVEV (reference sequence). Here the CDR3 DNA reads TGTGCCAGCAGTGGGTACACCGGGGAGCTGTTTTTT. Protein sequence: CASSGYTGELFF.

This rearrangement joins TRBV7-6 to TRBJ2-1; TRBD2 agrees at 10 bases. The CDR3 has 15 amino acids. V dropped 4 bases and J dropped 6; count of bases not matched to a gene: 6. Germline loops: CDR1 SGHVS, CDR2 FNYEAQ. CDR3: CASSSLAGASNEQFF. CDR3 nucleotides: TGTGCCAGCAGCTCTCTAGCGGGGGCGTCCAATGAGCAGTTCTTC.

This chain connects TRBV28 to TRBJ1-5; D remains ambiguous. V was pared by 7 bases and J by 1 base, with 5 bases between. The CDR3 sequence is 12 residues long. CDR1 is MDHEN, CDR2 SYDVKM, per germline. The CDR3 is CASTLSNQPQHF. The CDR3, as DNA: TGTGCCAGCACCCTAAGCAATCAGCCCCAGCATTTT. Using reference TRBV28 and TRBJ1-5 for the parts outside the CDR3, the full variable domain is DVKVTQSSRYLVKRTGEKVFLECVQDMDHENMFWYRQDPGLGLRLIYFSYDVKMKEKGDIPEGYSVSREKKERFSLILESASTNQTSMYLCASTLSNQPQHFGDGTRLSIL.

V and J are TRBV9 and TRBJ2-1; TRBD2 aligns across 7 bases. The CDR3 has 15 residues. Unmatched junction bases numbered 7, after V lost 4 bases and J lost 3 bases. The germline V gene encodes CDR1 SGDLS and CDR2 YYNGEE. The CDR3 nucleotides are TGTGCCAGCAGCTTCGGGACTATGAACTACAATGAGCAGTTCTTC. It codes for CASSFGTMNYNEQFF.

The chain carries TRBV19 and TRBJ1-1; D remains unclear. V gave up 6 bases and J gave up 4 bases, with 12 bases separating them. CDR1 LNHDA and CDR2 SQIVND come from the germline V gene (reference sequence). The CDR3 length is 13 residues. This chain's CDR3 is CASSRVIGTEAFF. Written as DNA, the CDR3 is TGTGCCAGTAGCAGAGTGATCGGCACTGAAGCTTTCTTT.

This chain joins TRBV27 and TRBJ2-7; D assignment may be TRBD1 or TRBD2 (5 bases each). V shed 5 bases and J shed 6 bases, with 20 bases lying between them. The length of the CDR3 is 15 residues. CDR1 and CDR2 from the germline V gene are MNHEY and SMNVEV (reference sequence). The CDR3 is CASSPGTNRRIEQYF. CDR3 nucleotide sequence: TGTGCCAGCAGTCCAGGGACGAACCGAAGGATCGAGCAGTACTTC.

This chain connects TRBV7-9 to TRBJ2-3, with D perhaps being TRBD1 or TRBD2 (6 bases each). This CDR3 comprises 12 residues. Germline values: CDR1 SEHNR, CDR2 FQNEAQ (reference sequence). Trimming removed 6 bases from V and 6 bases from J, with 10 bases in between. The CDR3 reads CASRGGGDTQYF. DNA for the CDR3: TGTGCCAGCAGGGGGGGCGGTGATACGCAGTATTTT.

The chain links TRBV13 to TRBJ2-3; 10 nucleotides align to TRBD2. This CDR3 has 17 residues. V shed 2 bases and J 5 bases; nucleotides not matched to a gene: 10. From germline, CDR1 is PRHDT and CDR2 FYEKMQ (reference sequence). CDR3 loop: CASSLRGLAGDRDTQYF. The DNA of the CDR3 is TGTGCCAGCAGCTTAAGGGGGCTAGCGGGAGACCGAGATACGCAGTATTTT.

V and J are TRBV11-3 and TRBJ2-3, with TRBD1 matching 8 bases. V dropped 3 bases and J dropped 2; count of bases not matched to a gene: 1. The germline V gene has CDR1 SGHNT and CDR2 YENEEA. The CDR3 has 14 residues. CDR3 loop: CASSFRGPTDTQYF. The CDR3 DNA sequence: TGTGCCAGCAGCTTCAGGGGGCCCACAGATACGCAGTATTTT.

The rearrangement joins TRBV9 to TRBJ2-1; 9 bases line up with TRBD2. This CDR3 is built from 16 residues. V was clipped by 0 bases and J by 8 bases; unmatched bases: 9. CDR1 is SGDLS, CDR2 YYNGEE, per germline. For the CDR3, the DNA is TGTGCCAGCAGCGTAGATAGCGGGAGATGGGGGGATGAGCAGTTCTTC. Protein product: CASSVDSGRWGDEQFF.

V usage is TRBV15 and J usage is TRBJ2-7; D is ambiguous. Looked up from germline, CDR1 is LNHNV and CDR2 is YYDKDF (reference sequence). Deletions cut 11 bases from V and 5 bases from J, with 10 bases between. The CDR3 runs to 10 residues. CDR3 bases: TGTGCCCCCGCCCGGGACGAGCAGTACTTC. This translates into CAPARDEQYF.

The gene calls are TRBV28 and TRBJ2-7; D gene ambiguous. This CDR3 has 13 amino acids. V lost 8 bases and J lost 0, with 11 bases in between. Germline lookup yields CDR1 MDHEN and CDR2 SYDVKM. The CDR3 loop reads CASGPVGSYEQYF. The CDR3 coding sequence is TGTGCCAGCGGACCCGTAGGCTCCTACGAGCAGTACTTC.

The rearrangement links TRBV2 to TRBJ1-1; no clear D. CDR3 length: 12 amino acids. V dropped 11 bases and J dropped 11 bases, with 21 bases sitting between them. The germline gives CDR1 SNHLY, CDR2 FYNNEI. CDR3 residues: CAVPPMVTYAFF. The CDR3 bases are TGTGCCGTCCCCCCCATGGTGACGTACGCTTTCTTT.

The chain combines TRBV7-7 with TRBJ2-7; no clear D. Trimming shortened V by 1 base and J by 0 bases, and 4 bases separated the two germline ends. Germline V gives CDR1 SSHAT, CDR2 FNYEAQ (reference sequence). The CDR3 spans 13 residues. The CDR3 DNA reads TGTGCCAGCAGCTTAGATGGCTCCTACGAGCAGTACTTC. Its protein is CASSLDGSYEQYF.

This rearrangement joins TRBV6-6 to TRBJ2-7, with D possibly TRBD2 on 6 matching bases. CDR3 length equals 11 residues. Germline V gives CDR1 MNHNY, CDR2 SVGAGI (reference sequence). The V gene lost 4 bases and the J gene lost 7 bases, with 8 bases spanning the gap. As DNA, the CDR3 is TGTGCCAGCAGTTCCGGAGGGGAGCAGTACTTC. It translates to CASSSGGEQYF.

The chain combines TRBV29-1 with TRBJ2-1, with D uncertain. Germline-derived CDR1 and CDR2 are SQVTM and ANQGSEA. The CDR3 sequence is 15 residues long. V dropped 6 bases and J dropped 0 bases, with 15 bases sitting between them. CDR3 sequence (DNA): TGCAGCGTAGCCGGTGCGGAGAGCTCCTACAATGAGCAGTTCTTC. Amino acids: CSVAGAESSYNEQFF.

The rearrangement uses TRBV5-6 and TRBJ2-3; TRBD2 agrees at 12 bases. The V gene's germline CDR1 is SGHDT and CDR2 YYEEEE. There are 15 residues in the CDR3. Unmatched junction bases numbered 4, after V lost 4 bases and J lost 4 bases. CDR3: CASSLAGGPSDTQYF. The CDR3 coding sequence is TGTGCCAGCAGCCTAGCGGGAGGGCCCTCAGATACGCAGTATTTT.

The gene calls are TRBV27 and TRBJ2-3; maybe TRBD1 (6 bases). There are 16 residues in the CDR3. V lost 3 bases, J lost 0 bases, and 13 bases lay in between. Germline V gene lookup returns CDR1 MNHEY and CDR2 SMNVEV (reference sequence). CDR3 coding DNA: TGTGCCAGCAGTTTTCTGGGGGCGCGTAGCACAGATACGCAGTATTTT. Its translation is CASSFLGARSTDTQYF.

The chain is built from TRBV29-1 and TRBJ1-1, with D uncertain. Germline values: CDR1 SQVTM, CDR2 ANQGSEA. The germline V and J ends were trimmed by 3 bases and 4 bases, with 12 bases remaining between them. The CDR3 loop spans 13 amino acids. The CDR3 spells CSVDDPVGTEAFF. The CDR3 nucleotides read TGCAGCGTTGATGATCCCGTGGGCACTGAAGCTTTCTTT.

The rearrangement joins TRBV9 to TRBJ2-3; the D is unclear. The CDR3 has 14 amino acids. From germline, CDR1 is SGDLS and CDR2 YYNGEE. V shed 4 bases and J shed 6 bases, with 15 bases lying between them. CDR3 nucleotide sequence: TGTGCCAGCAGCCCACTTCGGTCCGGGGATACGCAGTATTTT. Translated, it gives CASSPLRSGDTQYF. Using reference TRBV9 and TRBJ2-3 for the parts outside the CDR3, the full variable domain is DSGVTQTPKHLITATGQRVTLRCSPRSGDLSVYWYQQSLDQGLQFLIQYYNGEERAKGNILERFSAQQFPDLHSELNLSSLELGDSALYFCASSPLRSGDTQYFGPGTRLTVL.

The genes are TRBV30 and TRBJ1-2, with TRBD1 matching over 10 bases. This CDR3 spans 14 amino acids. Germline loops: CDR1 GTSNPN, CDR2 SVGIG (reference sequence). Trimming removed 1 base from V and 10 bases from J; junction bases left unmatched: 9. The DNA of the CDR3 is TGTGCCTGGAGTGAAGGGACAGGGGAGGTTTTCTACACCTTC. Encoded protein: CAWSEGTGEVFYTF.

This chain uses TRBV19 with TRBJ2-7; D tentatively reads TRBD1 or TRBD2 (6 bases each). This CDR3 region has 17 residues. V lost 7 bases and J 3 bases, leaving 25 bases between the germline ends. Germline CDR1 reads LNHDA; CDR2 reads SQIVND (reference sequence). The CDR3 DNA follows: TGTGCCAGTATCAATTCCCCGGATTCGGGGGCCCACTACGAGCAGTACTTC. The encoded protein is CASINSPDSGAHYEQYF.

Only one count was recorded for this clone. The rearrangement joins TRBV13 to TRBJ2-7; D gene unclear. V lost 2 bases and J 2 bases, leaving 10 bases between the germline ends. Germline CDR1 is PRHDT and CDR2 is FYEKMQ (reference sequence). This CDR3 spans 14 amino acids. DNA for the CDR3: TGTGCCAGCAGCTTAATCGGGTCGCCCTACGAGCAGTACTTC. Amino acid sequence: CASSLIGSPYEQYF.

In regard to this clone: This CDR3 is also generated by other DNA sequences in the sample. The gene calls are TRBV27 and TRBJ1-1; possibly TRBD1 for D (5 bases). Germline V gene sequence: CDR1 MNHEY, CDR2 SMNVEV (reference sequence). The V end lost 6 bases, the J end lost 4 bases, and 9 bases lay between the germline ends. CDR3 length: 12 amino acids. The CDR3 spells CASRTGFTEAFF. CDR3 nucleotide sequence: TGTGCCAGCAGAACAGGTTTCACTGAAGCTTTCTTT.

This clone was found once. The chain couples TRBV5-1 to TRBJ1-1; D remains ambiguous. Germline assignment: CDR1 SGHRS and CDR2 YFSETQ. V lost 0 bases and J lost 1, with 10 bases in between. The CDR3 consists of 15 residues. CDR3 protein: CASSLGVRGNTEAFF. In DNA form, the CDR3 reads TGCGCCAGCAGCTTGGGGGTTCGGGGGAACACTGAAGCTTTCTTT.